Listed here are 30 T cell receptor beta chains from one sample, sequenced in a study of blood T cells in healthy people across ages. Combining a sample-barcoded 5' primer with a J-beta primer mix, a second PCR ran for 7 to 11 cycles. TCRdb called the 5' RACE reads again in MiXCR, with one record for every CDR3 protein. The sample consists of hundreds of thousands of distinct CDR3 sequences, about 42% of them appearing once. Sequencing input: blood. The receptors originated from a man aged 60 to 75 in good health.

This chain connects TRBV27 to TRBJ2-7; 9 positions match TRBD1. The germline gives CDR1 MNHEY, CDR2 SMNVEV (reference sequence). The CDR3 consists of 15 residues. Germline trimming cut 5 bases from V and 2 bases from J; bases unmatched to any gene: 7. CDR3 loop: CASSLPGQGTYEQYF. CDR3 nucleotide sequence: TGTGCCAGCAGTCTACCGGGACAGGGTACCTACGAGCAGTACTTC.

This clonotype was found a few times. V usage is TRBV7-6 and J usage is TRBJ2-5, with 9 bases fitting TRBD2. The DNA end is more similar to TRBJ2-7, so the J call may be wrong. This CDR3 contains 14 residues. Germline V gene sequence: CDR1 SGHVS, CDR2 FNYEAQ. In DNA form, the CDR3 reads TGTGCCAGCAGCTTAGATAGCGGGGGATACGAGCAGTACTTC. Translated: CASSLDSGGYEQYF.

V usage is TRBV24-1 and J usage is TRBJ2-4; no reliable D call. The J call may be incorrect, as the DNA end agrees better with TRBJ2-5. CDR3 length: 12 residues. Germline CDR1 reads KGHDR; CDR2 reads SFDVKD. The CDR3 reads CATSKQQETQYF. As DNA, the CDR3 is TGTGCCACCAGTAAACAGCAAGAGACCCAGTACTTC.

This clonotype was counted once. The genes are TRBV27 and TRBJ1-1; D is unclear. Germline V CDR1 and CDR2: MNHEY, SMNVEV (reference sequence). Trimming cost V 5 bases and J 6 bases, with 7 bases left between them. The CDR3 length is 11 residues. The CDR3 sequence: CASSSQAEAFF. CDR3 sequence (DNA): TGTGCCAGCAGTAGCCAGGCTGAAGCTTTCTTT.

A few counts support this clonotype. The rearrangement joins TRBV12-3 or TRBV12-4 to TRBJ1-2; possible D gene TRBD1, 5 bases. V lost 5 bases, J lost 3 bases, and 16 bases lay in between. This CDR3 has 15 amino acids. CDR3 protein: CASSRRTGVYYGYTF. In nucleotides, the CDR3 is TGTGCCAGCAGTCGTCGTACAGGCGTTTACTATGGCTACACCTTC.

This clonotype was seen only a few times. This chain joins TRBV12-3 or TRBV12-4 and TRBJ1-1; 10 nucleotides line up with TRBD1. The CDR3 spans 16 residues. The ends lost 4 bases at V and 0 bases at J; junction bases unmatched: 5. The CDR3 DNA sequence: TGTGCCAGCAGTTCCAGACAGGGGGCGGTGAACACTGAAGCTTTCTTT. Its protein is CASSSRQGAVNTEAFF.

The chain combines TRBV12-3 or TRBV12-4 with TRBJ2-3; the match to TRBD2 covers 8 bases. The CDR3 covers 15 residues. With V trimmed by 6 bases and J by 2 bases, 7 bases remained unmatched. The CDR3 reads CASRGTSGDTDTQYF. CDR3 coding DNA: TGTGCCAGCAGGGGTACTAGCGGCGACACAGATACGCAGTATTTT.

This clonotype showed up just a few times. This chain links TRBV9 with TRBJ2-3, with D possibly matching TRBD1 (5 bases). Germline loops: CDR1 SGDLS, CDR2 YYNGEE. The V gene lost 3 bases and the J gene lost 3 bases, with 11 bases spanning the gap. This CDR3 spans 14 amino acids. The CDR3 DNA sequence: TGTGCCAGCAGCGCGGAAGGGGTAACAGATACGCAGTATTTT. The encoded protein is CASSAEGVTDTQYF.

The V gene is TRBV7-2, the J gene TRBJ1-1; 9 positions match TRBD1. The CDR3 totals 14 residues. The germline gives CDR1 SGHTA, CDR2 FQGNSA. V was clipped by 5 bases and J by 8 bases; unmatched bases: 9. The CDR3 DNA reads TGTGCCAGCAGCCCCGGCGGGACAGGGACCGAAGCTTTCTTT. Its translation: CASSPGGTGTEAFF.

This clonotype has just a few counts. J is TRBJ1-1 and V is TRBV29-1; D remains unclear. Germline V gene data show CDR1 as SQVTM and CDR2 as ANQGSEA. There are 17 residues in the CDR3. V lost 6 bases, J lost 0 bases, and 23 bases lay in between. In DNA, the CDR3 is TGCAGCGTGACTGACCCAAGCTCCTCGCTTGTGAACACTGAAGCTTTCTTT. Residues: CSVTDPSSSLVNTEAFF.

This clonotype was recorded a few times. This sequence joins TRBV20-1 and TRBJ1-2, with D possibly matching TRBD1 (6 bases). Germline V gives CDR1 DFQATT, CDR2 SNEGSKA (reference sequence). Trimming took 3 bases from V and 6 from J, leaving 14 bases between them. The CDR3 consists of 13 residues. In DNA, the CDR3 is TGCAGTGCTAGCGCGGGGGGGGGCAATGGCTACACCTTC. It is translated as CSASAGGGNGYTF.

The chain has TRBV7-9 and TRBJ2-5; D gene uncertain. Deletions cut 5 bases from V and 7 bases from J, with 14 bases between. CDR3 length equals 13 residues. Germline V CDR1 and CDR2: SEHNR, FQNEAQ (reference sequence). The CDR3: CASSPPILVTQYF. The DNA of the CDR3 is TGTGCCAGCAGCCCCCCCATCTTAGTGACCCAGTACTTC.

The count of this clonotype is one. The junction does not match germline at one end; this may be a read error. The chain couples TRBV4-1 to TRBJ2-5; D is unclear. Germline V gene sequence: CDR1 MGHRA, CDR2 YSYEKL. This CDR3 has 14 residues. The CDR3 loop is CASSQVGPQGTQYF. CDR3 DNA sequence: TGCGCCAGCAGCCAAGTGGGTCCCCAAGGGACCCAGTACTTC.

The V gene is TRBV7-9, the J gene TRBJ2-5; D gene unclear. Germline CDR1 reads SEHNR; CDR2 reads FQNEAQ (reference sequence). V lost 4 bases and J 2 bases, leaving 8 bases between the germline ends. CDR3 length equals 13 residues. The CDR3: CASSSQIQETQYF. CDR3 DNA: TGTGCCAGCAGCTCTCAGATACAAGAGACCCAGTACTTC.

The chain has TRBV28 and TRBJ2-4; 7 bases line up with TRBD2. The end of the DNA aligns better with TRBJ2-7, so the J call may be wrong. The CDR3 extends over 16 amino acids. The germline V gene encodes CDR1 MDHEN and CDR2 SYDVKM. CDR3 bases: TGTGCCAGCAGTTTTCATCGTGGGGGGGTAGCCTACGAGCAGTACTTC. It is translated as CASSFHRGGVAYEQYF.

V is TRBV24-1 and J is TRBJ2-3; D could derive from TRBD1 or TRBD2 (5 bases each). V was clipped by 3 bases and J by 3 bases, with 12 bases between them. The CDR3 covers 15 residues. The germline V gene encodes CDR1 KGHDR and CDR2 SFDVKD. CDR3 nucleotide sequence: TGTGCCACCAGTGATCAGAGGGGTTTAACAGATACGCAGTATTTT. It is translated as CATSDQRGLTDTQYF.

This clonotype was counted between two and nine times. The CDR3 region has the DNA TGTGCCAGCAGCTTGGACCAGATTTCACCCCTCCACTTT. This encodes CASSLDQISPLHF. The chain links TRBV13 to TRBJ1-6, with D uncertain. Trimming took off 3 bases at V and 9 bases at J, with 9 bases between the two ends. The CDR3 totals 13 residues. Germline CDR1 is PRHDT and CDR2 is FYEKMQ (reference sequence).

This rearrangement joins TRBV28 to TRBJ1-1; D not resolved. Germline CDR1 is MDHEN and CDR2 is SYDVKM. The CDR3 consists of 15 residues. V lost 2 bases and J 4 bases, leaving 14 bases between the germline ends. The CDR3 loop reads CASSLRRVRITEAFF. The CDR3 DNA follows: TGTGCCAGCAGTTTACGTCGCGTCAGAATCACTGAAGCTTTCTTT. The complete variable domain, with remaining parts taken from reference TRBV28 and TRBJ1-1, reads DVKVTQSSRYLVKRTGEKVFLECVQDMDHENMFWYRQDPGLGLRLIYFSYDVKMKEKGDIPEGYSVSREKKERFSLILESASTNQTSMYLCASSLRRVRITEAFFGQGTRLTVV.

This clonotype has just a few counts. The chain recombines TRBV12-3 or TRBV12-4 with TRBJ2-6, with a tentative D call TRBD1 (6 bases). The CDR3 consists of 17 residues. Trimming cost V 6 bases and J 0 bases, with 15 bases left between them. The CDR3 DNA sequence: TGTGCCAGCAGCTTACAGGGTGTTTTCTCTGGGGCCAACGTCCTGACTTTC. The encoded protein is CASSLQGVFSGANVLTF.

This rearrangement joins TRBV29-1 to TRBJ2-5, with 8 bases identical to TRBD2. Germline loops: CDR1 SQVTM, CDR2 ANQGSEA. The CDR3 is 13 residues long. V trimming: 6 bases; J trimming: 4 bases; junction bases outside the gene matches: 7. Written as DNA, the CDR3 is TGCAGCGTCTGGGGCGGGGGGAGAGAGACCCAGTACTTC. This translates into CSVWGGGRETQYF.

This clonotype appeared a few times. The genes are TRBV11-3 and TRBJ1-6, with D perhaps TRBD1 (5 bases). The CDR3 is made up of 14 amino acids. The V gene lost 3 bases and the J gene lost 8 bases, with 11 bases spanning the gap. The germline V gene encodes CDR1 SGHNT and CDR2 YENEEA. The CDR3 reads CASSFGEGYSPLHF. The CDR3, as DNA: TGTGCCAGCAGCTTTGGAGAGGGGTATTCACCCCTCCACTTT.

Many counts were recorded for this clonotype. The V gene is TRBV7-8, the J gene TRBJ2-1; 10 nucleotides match TRBD2. Unmatched junction bases numbered 10, after V lost 4 bases and J lost 10 bases. The CDR3 length is 15 residues. The germline CDR1 and CDR2 sequences are SGHVS and FQNEAQ. For the CDR3, the DNA is TGTGCCAGCAGCTCGGCTAGCGGGGGCGTCAGGGAGCAGTTCTTC. Translated: CASSSASGGVREQFF.

In this sample, this clonotype turned up a few times. The chain uses TRBV7-9 and TRBJ2-7, with 8 bases lining up with TRBD1. After removal of 5 bases from V and 0 bases from J, the junction contained 18 bases not matched to a gene. Germline CDR1 is SEHNR and CDR2 is FQNEAQ (reference sequence). The CDR3 is 19 amino acids. The CDR3 DNA reads TGTGCCAGCAGCGAGGCAGGGGGCAGGGGAATAGAAAACTCCTACGAGCAGTACTTC. It specifies CASSEAGGRGIENSYEQYF.

This clonotype occurred a few times. The chain couples TRBV7-2 to TRBJ2-5; D uncertain. V was cut by 5 bases and J by 5 bases, with 6 bases left in between. Per the germline V gene, CDR1 is SGHTA and CDR2 is FQGNSA. The CDR3 contains 11 residues. The CDR3 reads CASSPWETQYF. The CDR3 DNA follows: TGTGCCAGCAGCCCGTGGGAGACCCAGTACTTC.

The chain combines TRBV5-1 with TRBJ2-2; the match to TRBD1 covers 7 bases. The CDR3 covers 14 residues. CDR1 SGHRS and CDR2 YFSETQ come from the germline V gene. The V gene end was trimmed by 4 bases and the J gene end by 4 bases; junction bases not matched to a gene: 4. The CDR3 protein is CASSEGQITGELFF. The CDR3 bases are TGCGCCAGCAGCGAGGGACAGATCACCGGGGAGCTGTTTTTT.

This chain uses TRBV2 with TRBJ2-7; possibly TRBD2 for D (5 bases). Trimming shortened V by 10 bases and J by 3 bases, and 13 bases separated the two germline ends. The CDR3 is 12 residues long. From germline, CDR1 is SNHLY and CDR2 FYNNEI. As DNA, the CDR3 is TGTGCCACTAACGGGATATACTACGAGCAGTACTTC. It specifies CATNGIYYEQYF.

The chain couples TRBV4-1 to TRBJ1-1, with unresolved D. Between the trimmed V and J ends, which lost 0 bases and 2 bases, there was a span of 16 bases. The CDR3 is made up of 17 amino acids. The germline CDR1 and CDR2 sequences are MGHRA and YSYEKL. The CDR3 here is CASSQEPPTTVNTEAFF. Here the CDR3 DNA reads TGCGCCAGCAGCCAAGAACCTCCTACAACGGTAAACACTGAAGCTTTCTTT.

The chain couples TRBV7-9 to TRBJ1-6, with D tentatively TRBD1 (6 bases). V was cut by 4 bases and J by 6 bases, with 7 bases left in between. Germline assignment: CDR1 SEHNR and CDR2 FQNEAQ (reference sequence). CDR3 length: 13 residues. CDR3 sequence reads: CASSSRGNSPLHF. The DNA for the CDR3 is TGTGCCAGCAGCTCCAGGGGTAATTCACCCCTCCACTTT. The full variable domain, with the rest looked up from reference TRBV7-9 and TRBJ1-6, is DTGVSQNPRHKITKRGQNVTFRCDPISEHNRLYWYRQTLGQGPEFLTYFQNEAQLEKSRLLSDRFSAERPKGSFSTLEIQRTEQGDSAMYLCASSSRGNSPLHFGNGTRLTVT.

This clonotype was seen many times. CDR3: CAWSDGRWQGEFF. In DNA form, the CDR3 reads TGTGCCTGGAGTGATGGGCGATGGCAGGGTGAGTTCTTC. J is TRBJ2-1 and V is TRBV30; possible D gene TRBD1, 5 bases. This CDR3 has 13 amino acids. Germline assignment: CDR1 GTSNPN and CDR2 SVGIG (reference sequence). Trimming removed 1 base at V and 14 bases at J, with 18 bases between. The complete variable domain, with remaining parts taken from reference TRBV30 and TRBJ2-1, reads SQTIHQWPATLVQPVGSPLSLECTVEGTSNPNLYWYRQAAGRGLQLLFYSVGIGQISSEVPQNLSASRPQDRQFILSSKKLLLSDSGFYLCAWSDGRWQGEFFGPGTRLTVL.

Only one count was recorded for this clonotype. CDR3 sequence reads: CASSLASSGGVRGETQYF. The DNA of the CDR3 is TGTGCCAGCAGCTTAGCGTCTAGCGGGGGGGTTAGGGGAGAGACCCAGTACTTC. The chain couples TRBV7-2 to TRBJ2-5; TRBD2 matches 12 bases. Looked up from germline, CDR1 is SGHTA and CDR2 is FQGNSA. The CDR3 covers 18 residues. The V and J ends lost 0 bases and 4 bases, in that order; junction bases with no gene match: 9.